Following are 8 T cell receptor beta chains from one sample sequenced in a study of blood T cell repertoires in COVID-19. Data came from immunoSEQ multiplex PCR; TCRdb stores just in-frame clones and leaves some out. The sample lists tens of thousands of clones, approximately 80% occurring once. The sequenced sample was peripheral blood. All receptors derive from a man between 50 and 59 years old with acute or convalescent COVID-19.

This chain links TRBV18 with TRBJ1-4, with 7 bases identical to TRBD1. This CDR3 is 14 amino acids long. Germline V gene data show CDR1 as KGHSH and CDR2 as LQKENI. V lost 5 bases, J lost 5 bases, and 5 bases stayed unmatched. The CDR3 region is CASSKGGENEKLFF. In DNA form, the CDR3 reads TGTGCCAGCTCAAAAGGGGGCGAGAATGAAAAACTGTTTTTT.

The CDR3 loop is CASSERRAVNTEAFF. The CDR3 nucleotides read TGTGCCAGCAGTGAACGGAGAGCAGTGAACACTGAAGCTTTCTTT. This sequence joins TRBV2 and TRBJ1-1; D call uncertain. This CDR3 contains 15 residues. Germline V lookup: CDR1 SNHLY, CDR2 FYNNEI. V shed 2 bases and J shed 0 bases, with 10 bases lying between them.

The genes are TRBV7-9 and TRBJ2-5; D possibly corresponds to TRBD1 (6 bases). Germline CDR1 reads SEHNR; CDR2 reads FQNEAQ (reference sequence). The CDR3 is 13 residues long. V lost 6 bases and J 5 bases, leaving 13 bases between the germline ends. CDR3 in amino acids: CASSSRGSETQYF. CDR3 nucleotide sequence: TGTGCCAGCAGTTCCAGGGGTAGTGAGACCCAGTACTTC. Filled out from reference TRBV7-9 and TRBJ2-5, the complete variable domain reads DTGVSQNPRHKITKRGQNVTFRCDPISEHNRLYWYRQTLGQGPEFLTYFQNEAQLEKSRLLSDRFSAERPKGSFSTLEIQRTEQGDSAMYLCASSSRGSETQYFGPGTRLLVL.

This chain links TRBV5-1 with TRBJ2-1, with 13 bases matching TRBD2. With V trimmed by 5 bases and J by 6 bases, 17 bases remained unmatched. CDR3 length equals 19 residues. Germline-derived CDR1 and CDR2 are SGHRS and YFSETQ. CDR3 sequence (DNA): TGCGCCAGCAGACGTACCGGGACAGAGGGACTAGCGGGGATCAATGAGCAGTTCTTC. It codes for CASRRTGTEGLAGINEQFF.

The DNA for the CDR3 is TGTGCCCGCTGGGACGGGAGCTCCTATAATTCACCCCTCCACTTT. It is translated as CARWDGSSYNSPLHF. The V gene is TRBV30, the J gene TRBJ1-6, with D perhaps TRBD1 (5 bases). Trimming removed 8 bases from V and 0 bases from J, with 14 bases in between. The CDR3 is 15 residues long. Germline V gene lookup returns CDR1 GTSNPN and CDR2 SVGIG (reference sequence).

V and J are TRBV7-9 and TRBJ1-2; the D gene is possibly TRBD1 (5 bases). Germline lookup yields CDR1 SEHNR and CDR2 FQNEAQ (reference sequence). The CDR3 is made up of 14 amino acids. Trimming took off 5 bases at V and 6 bases at J, with 16 bases between the two ends. The CDR3 sequence is CASSRLGGFDGYTF. CDR3 nucleotides: TGTGCCAGCAGCCGACTCGGGGGATTCGATGGCTACACCTTC.

The chain links TRBV7-9 to TRBJ1-4; TRBD1 aligns across 7 bases. The CDR3 loop spans 14 amino acids. CDR1 SEHNR and CDR2 FQNEAQ come from the germline V gene (reference sequence). V shed 4 bases and J 4 bases; nucleotides not matched to a gene: 3. CDR3 DNA: TGTGCCAGCAGCTACGGGACAGATAATGAAAAACTGTTTTTT. It is translated as CASSYGTDNEKLFF. The whole variable domain, remainder taken from reference TRBV7-9 and TRBJ1-4, is DTGVSQNPRHKITKRGQNVTFRCDPISEHNRLYWYRQTLGQGPEFLTYFQNEAQLEKSRLLSDRFSAERPKGSFSTLEIQRTEQGDSAMYLCASSYGTDNEKLFFGSGTQLSVL.

The chain uses TRBV25-1 and TRBJ1-2; TRBD1 agrees at 7 bases. Germline V CDR1 and CDR2: MGHDK, SYGVNS. This CDR3 is built from 12 residues. The V segment lost 1 base and the J segment 8 bases; nucleotides outside the gene matches: 1. CDR3 sequence reads: CASSESGQGYTF. Here the CDR3 DNA reads TGTGCCAGCAGTGAATCGGGACAGGGCTACACCTTC.